The rows below give T cell receptor beta chains drawn from one sample of a study of Ad26.COV2.S vaccination and SARS-CoV-2 variants. Assay: immunoSEQ multiplex PCR; the TCRdb copy retains only in-frame clones and omits some. This table holds about 350,000 clones, roughly 90% found once. The source material was peripheral blood, sampled in a trial of Ad26.COV2.S vaccine versus placebo. Receptors were obtained from a person aged 18-65 years who received the Ad26.COV2.S COVID-19 vaccine or a placebo. Each CDR3 is given with its conserved first and last residue. Fields, in order: D gene, J gene, CDR3 length, V gene, CDR3 protein. The D gene is left open where the match is weak.

d_gene: TRBD1; j_gene: TRBJ1-1; len: 13; v_gene: TRBV27; CDR3aa: CASHLFRDSEAFF
d_gene: .; j_gene: TRBJ1-6; len: 16; v_gene: TRBV3-1/TRBV3-2; CDR3aa: CASSRALGGSNSPLHF
d_gene: .; j_gene: TRBJ2-1; len: 12; v_gene: TRBV30; CDR3aa: CASVGGGYEQFF
d_gene: TRBD2; j_gene: TRBJ2-1; len: 14; v_gene: TRBV2; CDR3aa: CASSKREGYNEQFF
d_gene: TRBD1; j_gene: TRBJ1-6; len: 14; v_gene: TRBV19; CDR3aa: CASRKRDRGSPLHF
d_gene: .; j_gene: TRBJ2-1; len: 16; v_gene: TRBV14; CDR3aa: CASSQVRDTTYNEQFF
d_gene: .; j_gene: TRBJ2-7; len: 14; v_gene: TRBV6-5; CDR3aa: CASSSNWADYEQYF
d_gene: .; j_gene: TRBJ1-5; len: 14; v_gene: TRBV19; CDR3aa: CASSRSYSNQPQHF
d_gene: .; j_gene: TRBJ1-2; len: 14; v_gene: TRBV5-1; CDR3aa: CASSLRGPGYGYTF
d_gene: TRBD2; j_gene: TRBJ2-7; len: 13; v_gene: TRBV20-1; CDR3aa: CSASQLAGGEQYF
d_gene: .; j_gene: TRBJ2-1; len: 18; v_gene: TRBV7-2; CDR3aa: CASSLEGTLNSVYNEQFF
d_gene: .; j_gene: TRBJ1-6; len: 15; v_gene: TRBV2; CDR3aa: CASSEREGKGSPLHF
d_gene: .; j_gene: TRBJ2-1; len: 16; v_gene: TRBV11-1; CDR3aa: CASSLGGVRGAAEQFF
d_gene: .; j_gene: TRBJ1-4; len: 14; v_gene: TRBV5-1; CDR3aa: CASSTTGSNEKLFF
d_gene: TRBD1; j_gene: TRBJ1-6; len: 15; v_gene: TRBV25-1; CDR3aa: CASRDQGASNSPLHF